The 19 T cell receptor beta chains below come from one sample, sequenced in a study of OX40 agonist ivuxolimab in advanced cancers. Some clones are missing from TCRdb's copy, which holds only in-frame ones; the method was immunoSEQ multiplex PCR. The sample consists of 7,000 to 9,000 clones, about nine tenths of them appearing once. The sample consisted of CD4+ or CD8+ T cells sorted from blood, taken in a trial of the OX40 agonist ivuxolimab. These receptors were obtained from an adult with an advanced solid tumor such as melanoma, head and neck, liver or kidney cancer.

CDR3 loop: CASSLVRVLTEAFF. The CDR3 DNA is TGTGCCAGCAGCTTAGTACGGGTCTTAACTGAAGCTTTCTTT. The V call is TRBV7-2, the J call TRBJ1-1; D remains ambiguous. This CDR3 has 14 amino acids. V was shortened by 1 base and J by 5 bases, with 11 bases between the two germline ends. The germline gives CDR1 SGHTA, CDR2 FQGNSA.

Within the sample, this clone is large. The chain employs TRBV5-5 and TRBJ1-5, with D unclear. V lost 2 bases, J lost 3 bases, and 9 bases lay in between. CDR3 size: 14 residues. Germline loops: CDR1 SGHKS, CDR2 YYEKEE (reference sequence). The DNA for the CDR3 is TGTGCCAGCAGCTTCGGTCAGCTCAATCAGCCCCAGCATTTT. Its protein product is CASSFGQLNQPQHF.

This clone turned up a few times. The V call is TRBV28, the J call TRBJ2-1, with no clear D. Germline V lookup: CDR1 MDHEN, CDR2 SYDVKM. The CDR3 length is 14 residues. V was trimmed by 3 bases and J by 3 bases, leaving 9 bases between them. CDR3: CASSFSGIYNEQFF. As DNA, the CDR3 is TGTGCCAGCAGTTTCTCCGGCATCTACAATGAGCAGTTCTTC. Looking up the rest from reference TRBV28 and TRBJ2-1 gives the full variable domain: DVKVTQSSRYLVKRTGEKVFLECVQDMDHENMFWYRQDPGLGLRLIYFSYDVKMKEKGDIPEGYSVSREKKERFSLILESASTNQTSMYLCASSFSGIYNEQFFGPGTRLTVL.

The chain has TRBV28 and TRBJ2-7, with D unresolved. CDR1 and CDR2 from the germline V gene are MDHEN and SYDVKM. Trimming removed 7 bases at V and 4 bases at J, with 17 bases between. The CDR3 contains 14 residues. The CDR3 spells CASTDPPAVYEQYF. CDR3 bases: TGTGCCAGCACTGATCCCCCCGCGGTTTACGAGCAGTACTTC.

The chain combines TRBV15 with TRBJ2-7; 14 nucleotides line up with TRBD2. Looked up from germline, CDR1 is LNHNV and CDR2 is YYDKDF (reference sequence). The CDR3 consists of 20 residues. The J segment lost 3 bases and the V segment lost 3 bases, leaving 16 bases of the junction unmatched. The CDR3 region has the DNA TGTGCCACCAGCAGCCCCCCCGGACTAGCGGGAGGTCTCAGTAGCTACGAGCAGTACTTC. Protein sequence: CATSSPPGLAGGLSSYEQYF. Supplemented by reference TRBV15 and TRBJ2-7, the full variable domain reads DAMVIQNPRYQVTQFGKPVTLSCSQTLNHNVMYWYQQKSSQAPKLLFHYYDKDFNNEADTPDNFQSRRPNTSFCFLDIRSPGLGDTAMYLCATSSPPGLAGGLSSYEQYFGPGTRLTVT.

The V call is TRBV5-1, the J call TRBJ2-7, with D unclear. The CDR3 runs 12 residues. The V gene lost 6 bases and the J gene lost 1 base, with 8 bases spanning the gap. Per germline, CDR1 SGHRS and CDR2 YFSETQ. The CDR3: CASTEPSYEQYF. The CDR3 DNA reads TGCGCCAGCACGGAACCGTCCTACGAGCAGTACTTC.

A single count supports this clone. The chain combines TRBV7-3 with TRBJ2-5; possible D gene TRBD1, 6 bases. CDR3 length: 17 residues. In germline, CDR1 is SGHTA, CDR2 FQGTGA. Deletions cut 0 bases from V and 3 bases from J, with 17 bases between. CDR3 in DNA: TGTGCCAGCAGCTTAACACCCACAGGGTCGTACGAAGAGACCCAGTACTTC. The encoded protein is CASSLTPTGSYEETQYF.

This sequence joins TRBV28 and TRBJ2-1; D gene unclear. Germline loops: CDR1 MDHEN, CDR2 SYDVKM. V lost 8 bases and J lost 7, with 12 bases in between. The CDR3 runs 12 residues. The CDR3, as DNA: TGTGCCAGCCTTTCCAACTTAAATGAGCAGTTCTTC. It yields the protein CASLSNLNEQFF.

The V gene is TRBV11-2, the J gene TRBJ1-4; D remains unclear. V lost 0 bases to trimming and J lost 8 bases, with 10 bases between them. CDR1 and CDR2 (germline): SGHAT, FQNNGV. The CDR3 runs to 14 residues. For the CDR3, the DNA is TGTGCCAGCAGCTTAGATGACATAGGGGAAAAACTGTTTTTT. It is translated as CASSLDDIGEKLFF.

V is TRBV29-1 and J is TRBJ2-7; TRBD1 might be the D (6 bases). Germline V gives CDR1 SQVTM, CDR2 ANQGSEA. CDR3 length: 12 residues. V dropped 3 bases and J dropped 4 bases, with 10 bases sitting between them. This chain's CDR3 is CSVDVRGYEQYF. DNA of the CDR3: TGCAGCGTTGACGTCAGGGGATACGAGCAGTACTTC.

The rearrangement uses TRBV6-6 and TRBJ2-3; D unresolved. CDR1 is MNHNY and CDR2 is SVGAGI in the germline V gene (reference sequence). The CDR3 length is 12 residues. The V end lost 4 bases, the J end lost 0 bases, and 2 bases lay between the germline ends. The CDR3 coding sequence is TGTGCCAGCAGTTTTAGCACAGATACGCAGTATTTT. It yields the protein CASSFSTDTQYF.

The chain links TRBV7-9 to TRBJ2-7; D gene ambiguous. Germline lookup yields CDR1 SEHNR and CDR2 FQNEAQ (reference sequence). V shed 8 bases and J shed 3 bases, with 5 bases lying between them. There are 10 residues in the CDR3. This CDR3 is CASQVYEQYF. Here the CDR3 DNA reads TGTGCCAGCCAAGTCTACGAGCAGTACTTC.

The V call is TRBV9, the J call TRBJ2-5; 9 bases line up with TRBD1. Trimming at V came to 0 bases and at J to 5 bases, leaving 5 bases not matched to a gene. Germline CDR1 and CDR2: SGDLS and YYNGEE. The CDR3 runs 15 residues. The CDR3 coding sequence is TGTGCCAGCAGCGTAGATACAGGGGGCTGGGAGACCCAGTACTTC. This encodes CASSVDTGGWETQYF.

This clone was counted once. The rearrangement uses TRBV30 and TRBJ1-2; no definite D call. Germline CDR1 GTSNPN, CDR2 SVGIG (reference sequence). Trimming removed 3 bases at V and 6 bases at J, with 20 bases between. This CDR3 is built from 15 residues. CDR3 DNA sequence: TGTGCCTGGAGCGGGGTGGAGGCAGGCGTGGATGGCTACACCTTC. Its protein is CAWSGVEAGVDGYTF.

V gene TRBV10-3 combines with J gene TRBJ1-1; 9 nucleotides line up with TRBD1. The V gene's germline CDR1 is ENHRY and CDR2 SYGVKD. V lost 6 bases and J lost 5; bases outside the gene matches: 7. This CDR3 contains 14 residues. Written as DNA, the CDR3 is TGTGCCATCAGAGAGGACAGGGGATTGACTGAAGCTTTCTTT. Translated, it gives CAIREDRGLTEAFF.

Concerning this clone: A junction boundary mismatches the germline segment, possibly from a read error. V gene TRBV5-8 combines with J gene TRBJ2-7; D not resolved. Germline lookup yields CDR1 SGHTS and CDR2 YDEGEE. This CDR3 is built from 14 residues. This CDR3 is CASSQDFSGYEQYF. The CDR3 DNA follows: TGCGCCAGCAGCCAAGATTTTTCCGGTTACGAGCAGTACTTC.

The gene calls are TRBV4-3 and TRBJ2-2; D remains ambiguous. This CDR3 has 12 residues. Looked up from germline, CDR1 is LGHNA and CDR2 is YSLEER. The V end was cut by 1 base, the J end by 7 bases, with 4 bases between. CDR3 sequence reads: CASSQGIGELFF. The CDR3 DNA sequence: TGCGCCAGCAGCCAAGGAATCGGGGAGCTGTTTTTT.

The genes are TRBV28 and TRBJ1-1, with a possible D match to TRBD1 (5 bases). Trimming took 3 bases from V and 1 from J, leaving 12 bases between them. Germline assignment: CDR1 MDHEN and CDR2 SYDVKM. The CDR3 extends over 15 amino acids. The DNA for the CDR3 is TGTGCCAGCAGTTTTACCGGCAGGGAGAACACTGAAGCTTTCTTT. Protein product: CASSFTGRENTEAFF.

The chain carries TRBV13 and TRBJ1-2; weak D call: TRBD1 (6 bases). The V end was cut by 0 bases, the J end by 4 bases, with 6 bases between. CDR1 is PRHDT, CDR2 FYEKMQ, per germline (reference sequence). The CDR3 covers 13 residues. The CDR3, as DNA: TGTGCCAGCAGCTTAGGACAGGGCTATGGCTACACCTTC. Translated: CASSLGQGYGYTF.